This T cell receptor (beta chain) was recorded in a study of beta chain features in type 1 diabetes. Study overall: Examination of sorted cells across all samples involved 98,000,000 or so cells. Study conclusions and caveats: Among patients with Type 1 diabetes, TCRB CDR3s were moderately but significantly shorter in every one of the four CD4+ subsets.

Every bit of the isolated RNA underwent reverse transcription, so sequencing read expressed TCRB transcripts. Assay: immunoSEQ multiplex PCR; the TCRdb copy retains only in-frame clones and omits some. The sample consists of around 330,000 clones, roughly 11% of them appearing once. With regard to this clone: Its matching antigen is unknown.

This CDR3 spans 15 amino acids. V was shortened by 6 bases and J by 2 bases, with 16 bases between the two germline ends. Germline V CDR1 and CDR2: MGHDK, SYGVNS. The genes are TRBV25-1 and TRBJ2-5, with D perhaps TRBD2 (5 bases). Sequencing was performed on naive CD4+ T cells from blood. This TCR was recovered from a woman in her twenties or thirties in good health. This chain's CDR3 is CASRRNVGEQETQYF. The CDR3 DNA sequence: TGTGCCAGCAGGCGAAATGTGGGAGAGCAAGAGACCCAGTACTTC.